This T cell receptor (beta chain) was captured in a study of CXCR3-negative and CXCR3-positive naive CD8 T cells. Findings and caveats of the study: CXCR3-positive naive cells carried more hydrophobic TRB CDR3s than CXCR3-negative naive cells did. Comparably high diversity marked both naive subsets, whereas memory CD8+ cells had much lower diversity.

The CDR3 is 16 residues long. Looked up from germline, CDR1 is LGHNA and CDR2 is YNFKEQ. TRB cDNA libraries were made by UMI-labeled 5' RACE. TCRdb reanalyzed the 5' RACE reads and collapses them to one entry per CDR3 protein, without DNA. The specimen's table records just under 90,000 distinct CDR3 sequences. In regard to this clonotype: What it binds is unknown.

The sample was naive CXCR3+ CD8+ T cells from blood. Documented subset: CD45RO-CCR7+CD27+CD95- naive CD8+ T cells expressing CXCR3 (TNR3+). This sequence joins TRBV4-2 and TRBJ1-1; TCRdb selects TRBD1, and the lack of DNA leaves this call unchecked. The receptor comes from a human donor in good health. Some clones in this sample may be carry-over from other donors' samples. CDR3 in amino acids: CASSQDWGAGNTEAFF.